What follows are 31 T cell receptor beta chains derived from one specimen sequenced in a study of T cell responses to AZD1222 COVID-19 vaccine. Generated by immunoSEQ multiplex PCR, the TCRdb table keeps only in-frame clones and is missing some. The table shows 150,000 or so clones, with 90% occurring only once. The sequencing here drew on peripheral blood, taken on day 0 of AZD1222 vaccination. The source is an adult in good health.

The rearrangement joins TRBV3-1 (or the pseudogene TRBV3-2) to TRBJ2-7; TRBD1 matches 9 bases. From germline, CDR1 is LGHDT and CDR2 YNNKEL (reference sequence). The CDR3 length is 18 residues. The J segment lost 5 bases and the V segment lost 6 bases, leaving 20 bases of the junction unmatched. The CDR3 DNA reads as TGTGCCAGCAGTCCGAACACCTACAGGGGGCTTGAAGTCCACGAGCAGTACTTC. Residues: CASSPNTYRGLEVHEQYF.

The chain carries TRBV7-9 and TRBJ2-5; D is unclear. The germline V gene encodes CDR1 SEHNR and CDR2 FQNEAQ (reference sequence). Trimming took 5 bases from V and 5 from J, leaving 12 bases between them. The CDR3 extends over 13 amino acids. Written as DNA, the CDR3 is TGTGCCAGCAGCGAAAGAACGATCGAGACCCAGTACTTC. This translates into CASSERTIETQYF.

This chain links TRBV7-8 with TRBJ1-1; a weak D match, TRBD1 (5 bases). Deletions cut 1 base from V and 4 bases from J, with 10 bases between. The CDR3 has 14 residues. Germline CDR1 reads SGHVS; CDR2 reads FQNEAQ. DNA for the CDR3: TGTGCCAGCAGCTTAGGGGGGTGGGTCACTGAAGCTTTCTTT. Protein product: CASSLGGWVTEAFF.

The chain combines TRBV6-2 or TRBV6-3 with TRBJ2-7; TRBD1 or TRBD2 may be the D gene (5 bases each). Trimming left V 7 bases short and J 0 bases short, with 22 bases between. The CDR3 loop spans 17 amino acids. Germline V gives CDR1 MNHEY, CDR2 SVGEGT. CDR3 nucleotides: TGTGCCAGCACCCCTCTCCGGGGCACATACTCCTCCTACGAGCAGTACTTC. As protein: CASTPLRGTYSSYEQYF.

The CDR3 spells CASTPDRGVSSPLHF. Here the CDR3 DNA reads TGTGCCAGCACCCCCGACAGGGGTGTTAGTTCACCCCTCCACTTT. The J gene is TRBJ1-6, the V gene TRBV6-2 or TRBV6-3; 8 bases fit TRBD1. Per germline, CDR1 MNHEY and CDR2 SVGEGT. This CDR3 is built from 15 residues. The V and J ends lost 7 bases and 9 bases, in that order; junction bases with no gene match: 11.

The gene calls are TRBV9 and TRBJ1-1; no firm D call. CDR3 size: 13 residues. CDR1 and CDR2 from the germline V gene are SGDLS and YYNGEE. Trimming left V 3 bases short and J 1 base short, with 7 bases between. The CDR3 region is CASSGYRNTEAFF. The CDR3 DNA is TGTGCCAGCAGCGGTTACAGGAACACTGAAGCTTTCTTT.

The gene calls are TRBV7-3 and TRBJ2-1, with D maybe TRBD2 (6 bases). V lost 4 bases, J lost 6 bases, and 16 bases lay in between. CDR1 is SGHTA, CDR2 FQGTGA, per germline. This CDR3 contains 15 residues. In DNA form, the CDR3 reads TGTGCCAGCAGCTCGGATGCGGCCGGGGGCAATGAGCAGTTCTTC. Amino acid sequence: CASSSDAAGGNEQFF.

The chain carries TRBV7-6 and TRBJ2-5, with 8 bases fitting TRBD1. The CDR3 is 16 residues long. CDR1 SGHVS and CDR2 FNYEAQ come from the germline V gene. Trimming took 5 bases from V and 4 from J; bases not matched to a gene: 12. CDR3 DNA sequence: TGTGCCAGCAGCCGAGACCCAGGGGGCGGGCGAGAGACCCAGTACTTC. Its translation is CASSRDPGGGRETQYF.

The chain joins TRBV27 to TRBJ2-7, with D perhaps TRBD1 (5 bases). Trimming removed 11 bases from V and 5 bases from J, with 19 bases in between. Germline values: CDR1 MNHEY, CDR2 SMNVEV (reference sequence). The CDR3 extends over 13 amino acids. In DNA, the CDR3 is TGTGCCGCCCGAAGCGTAGGGGTTGACGAGCAGTACTTC. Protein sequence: CAARSVGVDEQYF.

This CDR3 reads CASSYDTGDNSPLHF. The CDR3 region has the DNA TGTGCCAGCAGTTACGATACAGGGGATAATTCACCCCTCCACTTT. The J gene is TRBJ1-6, the V gene TRBV6-5; TRBD1 agrees at 7 bases. Germline V gene sequence: CDR1 MNHEY, CDR2 SVGAGI. The length of the CDR3 is 15 residues. After removal of 2 bases from V and 5 bases from J, the junction contained 3 bases not matched to a gene.

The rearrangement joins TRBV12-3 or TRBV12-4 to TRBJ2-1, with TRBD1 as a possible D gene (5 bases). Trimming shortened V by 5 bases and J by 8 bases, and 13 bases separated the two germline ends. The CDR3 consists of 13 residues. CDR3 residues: CASSPQGDDEQFF. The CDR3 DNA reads TGTGCCAGCAGTCCCCAGGGCGACGATGAGCAGTTCTTC.

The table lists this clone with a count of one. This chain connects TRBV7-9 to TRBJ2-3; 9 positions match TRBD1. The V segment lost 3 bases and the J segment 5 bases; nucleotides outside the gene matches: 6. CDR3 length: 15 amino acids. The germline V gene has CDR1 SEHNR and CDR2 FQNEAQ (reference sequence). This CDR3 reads CASSLRQGVIDTQYF. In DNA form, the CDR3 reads TGTGCCAGCAGCTTGAGACAGGGGGTAATAGATACGCAGTATTTT.

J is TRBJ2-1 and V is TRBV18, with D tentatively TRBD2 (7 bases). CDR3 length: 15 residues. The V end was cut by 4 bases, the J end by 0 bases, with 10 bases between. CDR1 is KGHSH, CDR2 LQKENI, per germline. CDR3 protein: CASSRGGGSYNEQFF. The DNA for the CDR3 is TGTGCCAGCTCACGAGGGGGGGGCTCCTACAATGAGCAGTTCTTC.

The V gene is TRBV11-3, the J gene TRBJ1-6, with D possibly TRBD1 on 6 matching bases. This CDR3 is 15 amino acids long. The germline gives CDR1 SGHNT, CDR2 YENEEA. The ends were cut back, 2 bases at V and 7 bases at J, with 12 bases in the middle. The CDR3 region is CASSLSQGRNSPLHF. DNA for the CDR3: TGTGCCAGCAGCTTATCGCAGGGGCGCAATTCACCCCTCCACTTT. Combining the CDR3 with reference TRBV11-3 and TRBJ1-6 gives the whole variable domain EAGVVQSPRYKIIEKKQPVAFWCNPISGHNTLYWYLQNLGQGPELLIRYENEEAVDDSQLPKDRFSAERLKGVDSTLKIQPAELGDSAVYLCASSLSQGRNSPLHFGNGTRLTVT.

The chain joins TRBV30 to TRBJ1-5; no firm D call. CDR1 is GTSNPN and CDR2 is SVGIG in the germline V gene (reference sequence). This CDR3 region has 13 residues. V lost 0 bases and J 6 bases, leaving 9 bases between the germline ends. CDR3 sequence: CAWSVQESQPQHF. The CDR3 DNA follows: TGTGCCTGGAGTGTACAAGAGAGTCAGCCCCAGCATTTT.

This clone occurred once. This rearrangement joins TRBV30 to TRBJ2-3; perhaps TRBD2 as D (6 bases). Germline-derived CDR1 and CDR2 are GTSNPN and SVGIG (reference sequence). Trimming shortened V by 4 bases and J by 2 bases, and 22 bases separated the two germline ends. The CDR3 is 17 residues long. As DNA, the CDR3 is TGTGCCTGGACCACTGGGGGAGGTCCAAAAATCACAGATACGCAGTATTTT. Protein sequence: CAWTTGGGPKITDTQYF.

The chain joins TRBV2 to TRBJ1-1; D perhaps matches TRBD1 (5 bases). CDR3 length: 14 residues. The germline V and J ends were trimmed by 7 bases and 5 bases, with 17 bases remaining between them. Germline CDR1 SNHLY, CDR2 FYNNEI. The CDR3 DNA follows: TGTGCCAGCACCCGACGGGGCGAAGGTACTGAAGCTTTCTTT. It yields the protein CASTRRGEGTEAFF.

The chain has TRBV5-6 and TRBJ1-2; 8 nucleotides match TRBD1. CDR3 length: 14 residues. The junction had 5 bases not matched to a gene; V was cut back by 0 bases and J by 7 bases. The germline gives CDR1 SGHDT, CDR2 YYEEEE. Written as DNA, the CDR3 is TGTGCCAGCAGCTTGGGGACAGGGCCTGGTGGCTACACCTTC. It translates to CASSLGTGPGGYTF.

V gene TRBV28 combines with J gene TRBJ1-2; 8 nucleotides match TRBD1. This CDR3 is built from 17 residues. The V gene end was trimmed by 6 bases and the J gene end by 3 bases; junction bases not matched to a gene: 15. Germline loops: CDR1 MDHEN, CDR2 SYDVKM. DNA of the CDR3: TGTGCCAGCAGCACTCCCCGGGTACAGGGGGACGACTATGGCTACACCTTC. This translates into CASSTPRVQGDDYGYTF.

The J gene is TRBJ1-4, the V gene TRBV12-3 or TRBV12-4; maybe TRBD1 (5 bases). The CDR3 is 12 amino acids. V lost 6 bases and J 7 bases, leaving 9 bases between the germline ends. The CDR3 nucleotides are TGTGCCAGCAGCCCCGGGACTGAAAAACTGTTTTTT. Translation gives CASSPGTEKLFF.

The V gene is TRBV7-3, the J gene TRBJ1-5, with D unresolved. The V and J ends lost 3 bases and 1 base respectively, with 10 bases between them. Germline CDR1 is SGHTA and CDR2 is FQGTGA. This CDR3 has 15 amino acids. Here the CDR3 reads CASSFWLYSNQPQHF. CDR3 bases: TGTGCCAGCAGCTTTTGGCTATACAGCAATCAGCCCCAGCATTTT. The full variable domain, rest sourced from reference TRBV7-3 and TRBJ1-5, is GAGVSQTPSNKVTEKGKYVELRCDPISGHTALYWYRQSLGQGPEFLIYFQGTGAADDSGLPNDRFFAVRPEGSVSTLKIQRTERGDSAVYLCASSFWLYSNQPQHFGDGTRLSIL.

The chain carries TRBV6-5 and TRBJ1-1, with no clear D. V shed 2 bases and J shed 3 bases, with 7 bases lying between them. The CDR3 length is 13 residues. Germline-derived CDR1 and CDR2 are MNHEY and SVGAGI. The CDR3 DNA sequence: TGTGCCAGCAGTTACGAGCGGGACACTGAAGCTTTCTTT. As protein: CASSYERDTEAFF.

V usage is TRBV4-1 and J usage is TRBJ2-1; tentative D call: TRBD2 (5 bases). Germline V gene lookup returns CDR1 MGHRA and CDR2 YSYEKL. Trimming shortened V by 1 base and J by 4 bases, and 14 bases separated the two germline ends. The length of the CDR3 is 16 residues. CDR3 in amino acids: CASSQGTSWGYNEQFF. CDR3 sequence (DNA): TGCGCCAGCAGCCAAGGGACTTCTTGGGGATACAATGAGCAGTTCTTC.

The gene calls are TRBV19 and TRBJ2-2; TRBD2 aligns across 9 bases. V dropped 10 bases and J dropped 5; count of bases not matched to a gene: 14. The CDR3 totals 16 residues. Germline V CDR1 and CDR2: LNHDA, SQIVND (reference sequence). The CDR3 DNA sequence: TGTGCCATCTCCTCCATAGCGGGGGTGGGAACCGGGGAGCTGTTTTTT. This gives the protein CAISSIAGVGTGELFF.

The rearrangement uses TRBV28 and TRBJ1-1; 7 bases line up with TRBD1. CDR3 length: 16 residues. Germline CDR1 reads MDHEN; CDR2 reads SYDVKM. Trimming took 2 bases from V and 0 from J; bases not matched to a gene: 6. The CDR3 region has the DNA TGTGCCAGCAGTTTAGGGACAGTTTACATGAACACTGAAGCTTTCTTT. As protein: CASSLGTVYMNTEAFF.

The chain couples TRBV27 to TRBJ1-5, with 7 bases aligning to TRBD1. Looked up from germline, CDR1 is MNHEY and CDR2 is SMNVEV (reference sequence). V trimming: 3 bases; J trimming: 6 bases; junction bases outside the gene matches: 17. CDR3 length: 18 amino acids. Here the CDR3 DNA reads TGTGCCAGCAGTTTCTCCGCCACCCCAGGGGGTCTAGGTCAGCCCCAGCATTTT. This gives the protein CASSFSATPGGLGQPQHF.

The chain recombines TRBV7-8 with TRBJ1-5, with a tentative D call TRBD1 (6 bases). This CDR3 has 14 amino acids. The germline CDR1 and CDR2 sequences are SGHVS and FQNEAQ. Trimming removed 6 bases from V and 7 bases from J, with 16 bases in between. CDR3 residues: CASRRGAGEQPQHF. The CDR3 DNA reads TGTGCCAGCAGGCGGGGGGCAGGGGAGCAGCCCCAGCATTTT.

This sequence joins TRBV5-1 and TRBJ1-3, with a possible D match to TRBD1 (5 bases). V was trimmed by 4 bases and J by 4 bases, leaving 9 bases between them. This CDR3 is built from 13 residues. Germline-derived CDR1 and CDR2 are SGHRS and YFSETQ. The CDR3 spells CASSTGDGNTIYF. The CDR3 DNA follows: TGCGCCAGCAGCACGGGGGACGGAAACACCATATATTTT.

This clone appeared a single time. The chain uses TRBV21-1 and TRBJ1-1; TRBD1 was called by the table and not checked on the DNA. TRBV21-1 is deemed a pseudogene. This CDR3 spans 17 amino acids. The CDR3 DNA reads TGTGCCAGCAGCACCCGACAAATTTACAGGGGATGCACTGAAGCTTTCTTT. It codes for CASSTRQIYRGCTEAFF.

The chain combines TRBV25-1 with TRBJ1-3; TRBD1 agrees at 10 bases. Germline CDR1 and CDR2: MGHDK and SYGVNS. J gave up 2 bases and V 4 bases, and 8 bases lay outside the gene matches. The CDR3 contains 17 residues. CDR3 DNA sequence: TGTGCCAGCAGTGGGAGACAGGGGGCGCGAACTGGAAACACCATATATTTT. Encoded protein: CASSGRQGARTGNTIYF.

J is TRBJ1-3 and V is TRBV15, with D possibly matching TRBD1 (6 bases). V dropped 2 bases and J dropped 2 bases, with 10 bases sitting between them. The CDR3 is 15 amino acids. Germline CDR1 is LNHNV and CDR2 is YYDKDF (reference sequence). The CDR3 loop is CATSRQGKTGNTIYF. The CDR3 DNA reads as TGTGCCACCAGCAGACAGGGGAAAACTGGAAACACCATATATTTT.